A selection of T cell receptor beta chains follows, all from one sample in a study of blood T cell repertoires in COVID-19. Generated by immunoSEQ multiplex PCR, the TCRdb table keeps only in-frame clones and is missing some. The sample contains approximately 330,000 clones, 90% of which appear only once. Specimen: peripheral blood. The receptors were sampled from a woman aged 40 to 55 with COVID-19, enrolled during active disease. Both conserved end residues are trimmed from each CDR3. Each record gives: J gene, V gene, clone size, CDR3 protein. Only part of the rows carry a size: once, few, many, or a class if the clone is expanded.

TRBJ1-1 TRBV3-1/TRBV3-2 . ASSQTQGGVEAF
TRBJ1-5 TRBV19 . ASSRDREGNQPQH
TRBJ2-7 TRBV6-5 . ASSYSRGRYEQY
TRBJ2-7 TRBV6-2/TRBV6-3 . ASSYKTSGRPNEQY
TRBJ2-7 TRBV7-6 . ASAGRVSYEQY
TRBJ2-5 TRBV7-7 . ASSRQGLETQY
TRBJ2-7 TRBV29-1 . SVEDAASDYEQY
TRBJ2-3 TRBV14 once ASSQNHLASTDTQY
TRBJ2-5 TRBV7-7 once ASSLDFLGGAANQETQY
TRBJ2-3 TRBV6-2/TRBV6-3 . ASSYWGTSGSGTDTQY
TRBJ1-5 TRBV7-2 . ASSLRFQGRGDQPQH
TRBJ2-5 TRBV4-2 . ASSQDWRGRLGETQY
TRBJ2-1 TRBV30 . AWGTSGIHEQF
TRBJ1-5 TRBV30 . AWSASLGAKQPQH
TRBJ1-3 TRBV2 . ASSGNLPGAGNTIY
TRBJ1-6 TRBV25-1 . ASSDWGWGQGDSPLH
TRBJ1-2 TRBV7-6 . ASSQQEDYGYT
TRBJ2-5 TRBV5-4 . ASSSGTSDGETQY
TRBJ2-3 TRBV7-2 . ASSFGLGTDTQY
TRBJ2-7 TRBV19 few ASSISGLSSYEQY
TRBJ2-2 TRBV24-1 . ATSDLTGGGRTGELF
TRBJ2-1 TRBV28 few ASSRFSSGRAHEQF
TRBJ2-6 TRBV6-2/TRBV6-3 . ASSYSAGSGANVLT
TRBJ1-4 TRBV30 . AWSVAAGQGNEKLF
TRBJ2-7 TRBV5-1 . ASSQIDSPYEQY
TRBJ2-1 TRBV7-3 . ASSFARWTSGEYNEQF
TRBJ1-1 TRBV27 . ASRSSGYDEAF
TRBJ2-7 TRBV7-2 . ASSSWRGLPPSEQY
TRBJ1-1 TRBV18 . ASSPLATEAF
TRBJ1-6 TRBV27 . ASRGTARNSPLH
TRBJ1-6 TRBV7-9 . ASSPGQSYNSPLH
TRBJ1-2 TRBV4-2 . ASSQVSLYGYT
TRBJ2-7 TRBV6-5 . ASSFTAGTAYEQY
TRBJ1-2 TRBV29-1 . SVGEGGANGYT
TRBJ1-2 TRBV15 . ATSRDHREPHGYT
TRBJ1-5 TRBV4-2 few ASSHSQGALGNQPQH
TRBJ2-1 TRBV7-2 . ASSLDWGAYNEQF
TRBJ2-1 TRBV29-1 . SVAPGTASYNEQF
TRBJ2-1 TRBV7-6 . ASSIGQFNEQF
TRBJ2-5 TRBV9 . ASSVGGASTQY
TRBJ2-7 TRBV7-2 . ASSLVGQGAYEQY
TRBJ2-5 TRBV28 . ATQPGPQETQY
TRBJ2-1 TRBV7-2 . ASSLVPRLLEQF
TRBJ1-1 TRBV7-9 . ASSLTPSTEAF
TRBJ2-2 TRBV7-2 . ASSLVLAKADTGELF
TRBJ2-7 TRBV29-1 . SVGTSGYEQY
TRBJ2-7 TRBV15 . ATSRFRSPYEQY
TRBJ2-2 TRBV5-1 . ASSPNTEVGELF
TRBJ2-1 TRBV19 . ASSTNAYNEQF
TRBJ1-6 TRBV6-1 . ASSESGTGDSPLH
TRBJ2-3 TRBV7-2 once ASSLQRLAGGSTDTQY
TRBJ1-6 TRBV7-8 . ASSLARAGTGVTPLH
TRBJ1-2 TRBV7-2 . ASSLVSGPGGYT
TRBJ1-5 TRBV21-1 . ASSKIGRRRGSNQPQH
TRBJ1-2 TRBV28 . ASSPSDSYGYT
TRBJ2-2 TRBV11-2 . ASSLRTGGSGELF
TRBJ1-5 TRBV28 . ASSAGGSNQPQH
TRBJ1-4 TRBV27 . ASSPRLLRGEKLF
TRBJ1-5 TRBV28 few ATLKQGPDQPQH